One and the same sample provided the 3 T cell receptor beta chains below, sequenced in a study of blood T cell repertoires in COVID-19. Some clones are missing from TCRdb's copy, which holds only in-frame ones; the method was immunoSEQ multiplex PCR. The sample yields over 75,000 clones, more than 85% seen once. The source material was peripheral blood. These receptors were collected from a human donor with active COVID-19. The donor label of this sample is uncertain.

This rearrangement joins TRBV7-2 to TRBJ2-3; D is possibly TRBD1 (7 bases). Trimming pared 1 base from V and 3 bases from J, leaving 11 bases between. The germline V gene has CDR1 SGHTA and CDR2 FQGNSA. This CDR3 is built from 15 residues. The CDR3 DNA sequence: TGTGCCAGCAGCTTAGATCCAGGGGGGACAGATACGCAGTATTTT. Its translation is CASSLDPGGTDTQYF.

The sample holds one count of this clone. The CDR3: CASIRQGAPANEKLFF. In nucleotides, the CDR3 is TGTGCCAGCATCAGACAGGGGGCGCCGGCTAATGAAAAACTGTTTTTT. The chain is built from TRBV28 and TRBJ1-4; TRBD1 agrees at 10 bases. This CDR3 comprises 16 residues. Germline V gene lookup returns CDR1 MDHEN and CDR2 SYDVKM. The V segment lost 7 bases and the J segment 3 bases; nucleotides outside the gene matches: 8.

This chain connects TRBV11-2 to TRBJ2-4; D perhaps matches TRBD1 (6 bases). Between the trimmed V and J ends, which lost 5 bases and 0 bases, there was a span of 23 bases. Germline CDR1 is SGHAT and CDR2 is FQNNGV. The CDR3 is 19 amino acids. The CDR3 is CASSTLRVVGQPAKNIQYF. The CDR3, as DNA: TGTGCCAGCAGCACACTAAGGGTCGTCGGACAGCCAGCCAAAAACATTCAGTACTTC.